This entry concerns a single T cell receptor (beta chain). Its specificity is not known. Germline V gene lookup returns CDR1 SGHDT and CDR2 YYEEEE. J was trimmed by 7 bases and V by 0 bases; bases with no gene match: 6. The CDR3 sequence is 14 residues long. These data belong to a study of blood T cells in healthy people across ages. General observations from the study: There were more naive CD4+ cells and higher diversity in long-lived donors than in aged donors.

It was with a sample-barcoded 5' primer and a J-beta primer mix that a second PCR of roughly 7 to 12 cycles was run. TCRdb passed the 5' RACE reads through MiXCR, listing each CDR3 protein once. The sample lists fewer than 2,000,000 distinct CDR3 sequences; roughly two fifths were seen once. The TCR was taken from a human donor in good health. The sequencing input was blood. The rearrangement joins TRBV5-6 to TRBJ1-2; 7 nucleotides line up with TRBD1. This chain's CDR3 is CASSLEGADCGYTF. The CDR3 DNA is TGTGCCAGCAGCTTGGAGGGGGCAGACTGTGGCTACACCTTC.